The 19 T cell receptor beta chains given below trace back to one sample, sequenced in a study of blood T cell repertoires in COVID-19. Measured with immunoSEQ multiplex PCR; TCRdb has only the in-frame clones, and not every one. The table includes around 270,000 clones, approximately 87% detected once. The sequenced sample consisted of peripheral blood. The receptors shown here come from a woman in her fifties or sixties with acute or convalescent COVID-19.

The chain uses TRBV5-6 and TRBJ2-1; TRBD2 agrees at 8 bases. The trim removed 0 bases at V and 5 bases at J, leaving 10 bases unmatched. Germline assignment: CDR1 SGHDT and CDR2 YYEEEE. The CDR3 has 17 amino acids. CDR3 in DNA: TGTGCCAGCAGCTTGGCAGCGGGGGTAATTTGGAACAATGAGCAGTTCTTC. Translated: CASSLAAGVIWNNEQFF.

The chain employs TRBV4-1 and TRBJ1-4; D unresolved. V lost 4 bases, J lost 0 bases, and 12 bases lay in between. This CDR3 has 16 residues. Germline V lookup: CDR1 MGHRA, CDR2 YSYEKL. The CDR3 nucleotides read TGCGCCAGCAGCCCCTACGGGAGCCCAACTAATGAAAAACTGTTTTTT. This encodes CASSPYGSPTNEKLFF.

This chain uses TRBV4-1 with TRBJ2-3; D is unresolved. Germline V gene sequence: CDR1 MGHRA, CDR2 YSYEKL. With 4 bases removed from V and 0 bases from J, the gap between germline ends came to 8 bases. This CDR3 spans 14 amino acids. In DNA, the CDR3 is TGCGCCAGCAGCCTTGTGGCTAGCACAGATACGCAGTATTTT. Residues: CASSLVASTDTQYF.

The chain couples TRBV5-1 to TRBJ2-3, with 7 bases aligning to TRBD2. This CDR3 has 14 amino acids. Germline lookup yields CDR1 SGHRS and CDR2 YFSETQ. Trimming at V came to 2 bases and at J to 5 bases, leaving 5 bases not matched to a gene. The CDR3 region has the DNA TGCGCCAGCAGCTTCAGCGGGACGGAAGATACGCAGTATTTT. Translated: CASSFSGTEDTQYF.

The chain has TRBV3-1 (or the pseudogene TRBV3-2) and TRBJ1-5; D uncertain. The germline V gene has CDR1 LGHDT and CDR2 YNNKEL (reference sequence). V lost 3 bases and J lost 0, with 15 bases in between. This CDR3 comprises 17 residues. The CDR3 coding sequence is TGTGCCAGCAGCCAGGGCAGGTGGTGGTATAGCAATCAGCCCCAGCATTTT. It codes for CASSQGRWWYSNQPQHF.

The chain combines TRBV9 with TRBJ1-1; unclear D gene. Germline V gene data show CDR1 as SGDLS and CDR2 as YYNGEE. The CDR3 has 14 amino acids. Trimming pared 4 bases from V and 0 bases from J, leaving 10 bases between. The CDR3 loop is CASSSTSMNTEAFF. CDR3 nucleotides: TGTGCCAGCAGCTCCACATCCATGAACACTGAAGCTTTCTTT.

The chain combines TRBV4-1 with TRBJ1-4; D remains unclear. Deletions cut 1 base from V and 0 bases from J, with 12 bases between. Germline V CDR1 and CDR2: MGHRA, YSYEKL. CDR3 length equals 17 residues. CDR3 protein: CASSQARRGATNEKLFF. The CDR3 nucleotides read TGCGCCAGCAGCCAAGCCCGGCGCGGAGCAACTAATGAAAAACTGTTTTTT.

The rearrangement links TRBV6-5 to TRBJ1-2, with 8 bases identical to TRBD1. With 2 bases clipped from V and 7 bases from J, the junction kept 9 bases outside the gene matches. Germline loops: CDR1 MNHEY, CDR2 SVGAGI. CDR3 length equals 15 residues. CDR3 nucleotides: TGTGCCAGCAGTTACCTATCGACAGGGGAGACTGGCTACACCTTC. This translates into CASSYLSTGETGYTF.

The gene calls are TRBV7-2 and TRBJ2-5, with a weak D call TRBD1 (6 bases). V was clipped by 6 bases and J by 4 bases, with 15 bases between them. Germline CDR1 SGHTA, CDR2 FQGNSA. The CDR3 covers 14 residues. Written as DNA, the CDR3 is TGTGCCAGCAGTCCTGACAGGCAGGCAGAGACCCAGTACTTC. Its protein product is CASSPDRQAETQYF.

The chain combines TRBV27 with TRBJ2-7; 9 bases fit TRBD1. J lost 5 bases, V lost 6 bases, and 11 bases had no gene match. The CDR3 runs to 15 residues. CDR1 MNHEY and CDR2 SMNVEV come from the germline V gene (reference sequence). This CDR3 reads CASSNTWDRVDEQYF. CDR3 sequence (DNA): TGTGCCAGCAGCAACACCTGGGACAGGGTCGACGAGCAGTACTTC.

This chain joins TRBV6-5 and TRBJ1-1; D call uncertain. CDR3 length equals 11 residues. CDR1 and CDR2 (germline): MNHEY, SVGAGI. Trimming stripped 7 bases from V and 4 bases from J, with 7 bases between. This chain's CDR3 is CASNLGTEAFF. The DNA of the CDR3 is TGTGCCAGCAACCTCGGCACTGAAGCTTTCTTT.

The chain uses TRBV7-2 and TRBJ2-1, with a possible D match to TRBD1 (6 bases). Trimming left V 2 bases short and J 2 bases short, with 10 bases between. Germline lookup yields CDR1 SGHTA and CDR2 FQGNSA. The CDR3 has 15 residues. This chain's CDR3 is CASSLTQGTYNEQFF. DNA for the CDR3: TGTGCCAGCAGCTTAACGCAGGGGACCTACAATGAGCAGTTCTTC.

V usage is TRBV7-9 and J usage is TRBJ1-1; D ambiguous. V lost 3 bases, J lost 1 base, and 9 bases lay in between. Germline lookup yields CDR1 SEHNR and CDR2 FQNEAQ (reference sequence). The CDR3 extends over 14 amino acids. CDR3 protein: CASSLHRANTEAFF. CDR3 in DNA: TGTGCCAGCAGCTTGCACAGAGCGAACACTGAAGCTTTCTTT.

The chain joins TRBV4-1 to TRBJ2-1; 7 bases line up with TRBD2. The CDR3 has 18 residues. Germline CDR1 and CDR2: MGHRA and YSYEKL. V lost 4 bases and J lost 8; bases outside the gene matches: 20. This CDR3 reads CASSPWRPTGGRTDEQFF. The CDR3, as DNA: TGCGCCAGCAGCCCCTGGCGGCCCACTGGCGGGAGAACCGATGAGCAGTTCTTC.

V and J are TRBV7-2 and TRBJ2-7; D ambiguous. The V end lost 5 bases, the J end lost 1 base, and 12 bases lay between the germline ends. Germline CDR1 is SGHTA and CDR2 is FQGNSA. There are 14 residues in the CDR3. CDR3 in amino acids: CASSTSSRSYEQYF. CDR3 bases: TGTGCCAGCAGCACAAGTTCGAGGTCCTACGAGCAGTACTTC.

The J gene is TRBJ2-1, the V gene TRBV18; the match to TRBD2 covers 8 bases. V lost 0 bases and J lost 5; bases outside the gene matches: 6. This CDR3 comprises 16 residues. The germline V gene encodes CDR1 KGHSH and CDR2 LQKENI. The CDR3 sequence: CASSPPSSGRNNEQFF. The CDR3 coding sequence is TGTGCCAGCTCACCACCGTCCAGCGGGAGAAACAATGAGCAGTTCTTC.

This chain joins TRBV6-5 and TRBJ2-7, with 7 bases that match TRBD2. The germline gives CDR1 MNHEY, CDR2 SVGAGI. Unmatched junction bases numbered 4, after V lost 6 bases and J lost 8 bases. CDR3 length: 11 amino acids. The CDR3 region is CASRGGAQQYF. The CDR3 DNA reads TGTGCCAGCAGGGGAGGGGCGCAGCAGTACTTC.

J is TRBJ2-1 and V is TRBV12-5, with D possibly TRBD2 on 6 matching bases. The germline V gene encodes CDR1 LGHNT and CDR2 FRNRAP. V lost 7 bases and J 7 bases, leaving 14 bases between the germline ends. This CDR3 contains 13 residues. CDR3 in amino acids: CASAPAGGNEQFF. The DNA of the CDR3 is TGTGCTAGTGCCCCGGCCGGGGGTAATGAGCAGTTCTTC. The whole variable domain, remainder taken from reference TRBV12-5 and TRBJ2-1, is DARVTQTPRHKVTEMGQEVTMRCQPILGHNTVFWYRQTMMQGLELLAYFRNRAPLDDSGMPKDRFSAEMPDATLATLKIQPSEPRDSAVYFCASAPAGGNEQFFGPGTRLTVL.

This clone showed up just a few times. The genes are TRBV7-6 and TRBJ2-3; the match to TRBD1 covers 7 bases. CDR3 length: 15 residues. With V trimmed by 2 bases and J by 2 bases, 4 bases remained unmatched. Looked up from germline, CDR1 is SGHVS and CDR2 is FNYEAQ. The CDR3 nucleotides read TGTGCCAGCAGCTTAATGGGACAGCCCACAGATACGCAGTATTTT. This encodes CASSLMGQPTDTQYF.